The source of this T cell receptor beta chain is a study of shared clonotypes between healthy human individuals (dated by TCRdb to the early 2020s). In terms of the full investigation: Two women and a few men aged 18 to 49 years were included in the cohort. To estimate repertoire size and how much clonotype sharing occurs between individuals, the study deeply sequenced the blood TCR repertoires of several healthy adults. For each donor, CD4 naive and CD4 memory were each given three plates, CD8 naive was given two plates, and CD8 memory was given one plate. To increase sequencing depth and limit assay-specific biases, TCR repertoire library preparation and sequencing were carried out by different laboratories using diverse techniques. Between about 0.85 and 8.9 billion PBMCs per donor were obtained by leukapheresis.

Notes on this clone: This receptor's antigen is unknown. No quality values exist for individual bases; no much larger clone is one base distant.

Trimming removed 0 bases from V and 3 bases from J; the gene matches leave 4 bases unexplained. The germline V gene supplies CDR1 SGHTA and CDR2 FQGTGA. The CDR3 goes from the cysteine to the phenylalanine over 16 residues. The CDR3 DNA has 48 bases and is translated from base 1. Results and caveats for the whole study, not just this receptor: Larger estimated clonotype richness was generally found for naive subsets than for memory subsets. Pairwise subsampling led to the expectation that sequencing depth would affect the degree of clonotype sharing among donors. The genetic and exposure-history diversity represented was limited by the small number of donors. Higher generation probabilities were observed for clonotypes shared by all four sorted-subset donors than for non-shared clonotypes. Sampling was restricted to blood, and TCR repertoires in tissues likely differ from the TCR repertoires found in blood. Rarefaction of sorted-subset datasets indicated incomplete sequencing despite the large sequencing depth. About 5% of naive CD4, 3.5% of naive CD8, roughly 2.4% of memory CD4, and around 0.4% of memory CD8 clonotypes were shared across several donors.

TCR CDR3 regions were amplified from genomic DNA by multiplex PCR using the deep immunoSEQ assay. Extracted genomic DNA from each cell subset was spread evenly across all wells of several immunoSEQ 96-well plates, with each plate serving as a replicate. For sorted subsets, roughly 200 ng of genomic DNA, equivalent to about 30,000 T cell genomes, went into each replicate PCR. The purified libraries were quantified using a Qubit 3.0 fluorometer, sized with a Bioanalyzer 2100, and then quantified again using the KAPA Library Quantification kit. Every immunoSEQ 96-well plate was sequenced on a dedicated single-read 150-cycle Illumina NextSeq 550 flow cell. The authors processed their data as follows. The immunoSEQ output contained only junctional sequences without quality scores, so filtering could not match that applied to full-length reads. Sequences were annotated with PyIR, a Python wrapper for IgBLAST v1.9, using IMGT germline references to assign V/J genes and CDR3. Reads with weak V/J assignments (E-value above 1e-6), missing CDR3, stop codons, out-of-frame junctions, or ambiguous translated residues were removed. A V3J clonotype was defined by an identical inferred V gene, J gene, and CDR3 amino acid sequence. The percentage overlap between two repertoires was calculated by dividing the number of shared unique clonotypes by the size of the smaller repertoire. Richness of each repertoire was evaluated using RTK rarefaction, the Chao1 estimator, and Recon v2.1 estimates of unobserved clonotypes. For all TCRbeta clonotypes obtained by the gDNA method from four donors, generation probabilities were computed with OLGA. In TCRdb, the immuneACCESS table is reduced to in-frame sequences with V and J assigned. These tables do not hold every clone; where another copy was compared, an unresolved V gene accounts for under half, and the others remain unexplained. D and trimming were read from the DNA, whereas the V and J calls and clone size are those reported in that table. Recorded for this sample are roughly 2.6 million clones; around nine tenths of them occurred a single time. Of the sample, around 0.15% is held by the ten largest clones.

Donors were healthy HIV-negative adults with no recently reported acute infections or vaccinations. Only Caucasian adults living in Nashville, Tennessee, USA were represented among the donors. CD4+ T cells were enriched through magnetic negative selection, after which naive cells were positively selected on CD45RA and the remaining negative fraction served as the memory subset. After blood collection by leukapheresis, PBMCs were isolated using Ficoll-Histopaque density gradient centrifugation and then cryopreserved in the vapor phase of liquid nitrogen. Analytical flow cytometry was used to check the purity and quantity of every magnetically sorted T cell population. From each sorted fraction, genomic DNA was isolated and quantified by UV absorbance on a Nanodrop 2000c.

The sequencing input was naive CD4+ T cells sorted from blood. The sample's cell subset or site label, decoded: CD45RA+ positively selected. The V gene is TRBV7-3 and the J gene is TRBJ2-2, and TRBD2 matches 7 of the central bases. The TCR was taken from a man aged 18 to 29 in good health. The nucleotide sequence is TGTGCCAGCAGCTTAACGGTGACTAGCTACACCGGGGAGCTGTTTTTT. Translated, it gives CASSLTVTSYTGELFF.